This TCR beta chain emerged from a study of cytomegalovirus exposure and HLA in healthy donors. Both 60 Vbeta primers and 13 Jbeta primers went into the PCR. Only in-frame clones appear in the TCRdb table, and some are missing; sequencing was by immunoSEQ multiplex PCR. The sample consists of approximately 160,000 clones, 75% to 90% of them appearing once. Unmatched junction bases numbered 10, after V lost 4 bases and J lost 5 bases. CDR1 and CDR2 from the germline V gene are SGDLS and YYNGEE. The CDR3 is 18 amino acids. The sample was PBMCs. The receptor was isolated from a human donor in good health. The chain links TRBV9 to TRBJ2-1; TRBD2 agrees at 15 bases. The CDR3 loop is CASSPRTSGGALHNEQFF. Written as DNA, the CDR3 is TGTGCCAGCAGCCCCCGGACTAGCGGGGGGGCTCTTCACAATGAGCAGTTCTTC.